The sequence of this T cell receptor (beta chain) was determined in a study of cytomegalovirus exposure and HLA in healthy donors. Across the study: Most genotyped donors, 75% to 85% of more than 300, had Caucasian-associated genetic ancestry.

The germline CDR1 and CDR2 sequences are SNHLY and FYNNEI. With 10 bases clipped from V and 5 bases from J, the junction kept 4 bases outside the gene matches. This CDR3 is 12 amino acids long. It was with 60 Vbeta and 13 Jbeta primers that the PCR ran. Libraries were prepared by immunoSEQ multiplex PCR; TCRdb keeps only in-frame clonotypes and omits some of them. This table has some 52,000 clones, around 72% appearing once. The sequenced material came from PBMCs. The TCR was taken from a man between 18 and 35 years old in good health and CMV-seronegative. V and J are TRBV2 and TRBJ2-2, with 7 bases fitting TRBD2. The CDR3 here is CATHGGTGELFF. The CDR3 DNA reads TGTGCCACCCACGGGGGGACCGGGGAGCTGTTTTTT. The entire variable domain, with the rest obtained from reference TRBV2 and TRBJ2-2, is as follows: EPEVTQTPSHQVTQMGQEVILRCVPISNHLYFYWYRQILGQKVEFLVSFYNNEISEKSEIFDDQFSVERPDGSNFTLKIRSTKLEDSAMYFCATHGGTGELFFGEGSRLTVL.